This TCR beta chain was observed in a study of T cells after yellow fever vaccination. 5'RACE template switching generated TCR cDNA, adding a universal primer site and UMIs. MiXCR, run by TCRdb on the 5' RACE reads, gives a single entry per CDR3 protein. This table has around 230,000 distinct CDR3 sequences, approximately 6.8% appearing once. The receptor was derived from a man in his thirties or forties who received the YFV17D yellow fever vaccine. The sample here was CD4+ T cells sorted from PBMCs, taken on the day of the yellow fever booster vaccination.

The CDR3 sequence: CASSSPAGNQPQHF. Here the CDR3 DNA reads TGTGCCAGCAGCTCTCCCGCGGGCAATCAGCCCCAGCATTTT. V is TRBV4-2 and J is TRBJ1-5; D not certain. Trimming left V 5 bases short and J 2 bases short, with 10 bases between. Germline assignment: CDR1 LGHNA and CDR2 YNFKEQ. The CDR3 extends over 14 amino acids.